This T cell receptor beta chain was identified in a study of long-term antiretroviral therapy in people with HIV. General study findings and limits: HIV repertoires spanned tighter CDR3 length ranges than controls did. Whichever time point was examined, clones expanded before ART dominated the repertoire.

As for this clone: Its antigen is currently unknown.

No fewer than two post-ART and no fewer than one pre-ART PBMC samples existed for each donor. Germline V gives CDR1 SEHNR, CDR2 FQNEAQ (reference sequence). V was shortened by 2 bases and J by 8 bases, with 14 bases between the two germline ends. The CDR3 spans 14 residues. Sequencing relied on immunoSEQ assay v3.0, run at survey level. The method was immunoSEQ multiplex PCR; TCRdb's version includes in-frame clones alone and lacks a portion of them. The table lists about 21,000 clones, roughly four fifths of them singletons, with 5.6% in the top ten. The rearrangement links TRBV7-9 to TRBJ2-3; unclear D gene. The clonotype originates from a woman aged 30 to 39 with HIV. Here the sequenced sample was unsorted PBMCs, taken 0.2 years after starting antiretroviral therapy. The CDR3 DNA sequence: TGTGCCAGCAGCTTAATTTCCTACCGGGTTACGCAGTATTTT. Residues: CASSLISYRVTQYF.